Presented here are 12 T cell receptor beta chains from one specimen sequenced in a study of PD-1 blockade in classical Hodgkin lymphoma. Profiled with immunoSEQ multiplex PCR; TCRdb holds only in-frame clones, not every one. Here the sample spans fewer than 50,000 clones, approximately 78% being singletons. The time point: cycle 4 day 1 (C4D1), after more than 5 weeks of nivolumab. With no exception, relapse followed autologous stem cell transplantation in all patients, and brentuximab vedotin exposure varied. The sample here was peripheral blood mononuclear cells (PBMCs), taken before the fourth cycle of nivolumab. These receptors came from a human donor with classical Hodgkin lymphoma.

The chain carries TRBV5-1 and TRBJ2-3, with D perhaps matching TRBD2 (6 bases). V gave up 0 bases and J gave up 1 base, with 15 bases separating them. This CDR3 is 17 amino acids long. CDR1 SGHRS and CDR2 YFSETQ come from the germline V gene. The CDR3 is CASSLDGRGTGTDTQYF. The CDR3 nucleotides are TGCGCCAGCAGCTTGGACGGTCGAGGGACTGGCACAGATACGCAGTATTTT.

The genes are TRBV6-5 and TRBJ2-3, with D possibly being TRBD2 (6 bases). The V and J ends lost 5 bases and 1 base respectively, with 10 bases between them. Germline CDR1 and CDR2: MNHEY and SVGAGI. This CDR3 comprises 14 residues. CDR3 DNA: TGTGCCAGCAGTGGGACTTACCGCACAGATACGCAGTATTTT. Residues: CASSGTYRTDTQYF.

This clone was seen many times. The V and J genes are TRBV7-2 and TRBJ1-6; D possibly corresponds to TRBD1 (5 bases). Germline V gene data show CDR1 as SGHTA and CDR2 as FQGNSA. The CDR3 length is 15 residues. V was trimmed by 1 base and J by 7 bases, leaving 11 bases between them. The CDR3 sequence is CASSLGGPGNSPLHF. The CDR3 nucleotides read TGTGCCAGCAGCTTAGGGGGACCCGGAAATTCACCCCTCCACTTT.

The chain employs TRBV5-1 and TRBJ2-5; no reliable D call. This CDR3 spans 14 amino acids. Looked up from germline, CDR1 is SGHRS and CDR2 is YFSETQ. Deletions cut 3 bases from V and 2 bases from J, with 11 bases between. The DNA for the CDR3 is TGCGCCAGCAGCTCTGGCTTCGTTCAAGAGACCCAGTACTTC. Translating it yields CASSSGFVQETQYF.

The chain employs TRBV6-5 and TRBJ1-5, with TRBD1 identical over 7 bases. Germline-derived CDR1 and CDR2 are MNHEY and SVGAGI. The CDR3 is 15 amino acids. The J segment lost 9 bases and the V segment lost 0 bases, leaving 8 bases of the junction unmatched. Here the CDR3 DNA reads TGTGCCAGCAGTTACTCCCTACCACAGGGGATGCCCCAGCATTTT. It encodes CASSYSLPQGMPQHF.

This chain joins TRBV13 and TRBJ1-6; 9 nucleotides align to TRBD1. The CDR3 is 16 residues long. V lost 6 bases, J lost 7 bases, and 10 bases stayed unmatched. Germline loops: CDR1 PRHDT, CDR2 FYEKMQ (reference sequence). The CDR3 DNA sequence: TGTGCCAGCAGTATAACAGGGGGCGCAAAAAATTCACCCCTCCACTTT. Translation: CASSITGGAKNSPLHF.

The chain uses TRBV5-4 and TRBJ1-2; 10 bases match TRBD1. The CDR3 totals 13 residues. V was clipped by 4 bases and J by 8 bases; unmatched bases: 5. CDR1 is SGHNT, CDR2 YYREEE, per germline (reference sequence). The CDR3 nucleotides are TGTGCCAGCAGCCCTGACAGGGGGCAGGGCTACACCTTC. Amino acid sequence: CASSPDRGQGYTF.

The CDR3 DNA reads TGTGCCATCAGTGCGGGTCCGGCAGGGCCCTCTGGAAACACCATATATTTT. Translated, it gives CAISAGPAGPSGNTIYF. The V gene is TRBV10-3, the J gene TRBJ1-3; a possible D gene is TRBD1 (5 bases). The V end was cut by 4 bases, the J end by 0 bases, with 16 bases between. This CDR3 spans 17 amino acids. Per germline, CDR1 ENHRY and CDR2 SYGVKD.

The chain employs TRBV7-7 and TRBJ2-5, with TRBD1 matching 8 bases. The germline gives CDR1 SSHAT, CDR2 FNYEAQ (reference sequence). Trimming at V came to 5 bases and at J to 7 bases, leaving 12 bases not matched to a gene. CDR3 size: 15 residues. CDR3 sequence: CASSPQADRGGTQYF. The CDR3 bases are TGTGCCAGCAGCCCCCAAGCAGACAGGGGTGGGACCCAGTACTTC.

DNA of the CDR3: TGCAGCGTTGCCCCCGGGACAAACCAAGAGACCCAGTACTTC. Its translation: CSVAPGTNQETQYF. The chain employs TRBV29-1 and TRBJ2-5; a possible D gene is TRBD1 (6 bases). With 4 bases removed from V and 0 bases from J, the gap between germline ends came to 12 bases. Per the germline V gene, CDR1 is SQVTM and CDR2 is ANQGSEA. The CDR3 totals 14 residues.

The chain is built from TRBV29-1 and TRBJ2-3; D is ambiguous. CDR1 and CDR2 (germline): SQVTM, ANQGSEA. The V end lost 4 bases, the J end lost 2 bases, and 7 bases lay between the germline ends. The CDR3 extends over 12 amino acids. The CDR3 bases are TGCAGCGTTGTGAAGGACACAGATACGCAGTATTTT. Its protein product is CSVVKDTDTQYF.

The rearrangement joins TRBV7-9 to TRBJ2-7; tentatively, D is TRBD2 (6 bases). Germline values: CDR1 SEHNR, CDR2 FQNEAQ (reference sequence). Between the trimmed V and J ends, which lost 6 bases and 6 bases, there was a span of 15 bases. The CDR3 runs to 13 residues. The CDR3 nucleotides read TGTGCCAGCAGGTTCCGGGACTTTAGCGAGCAGTACTTC. Translating it yields CASRFRDFSEQYF.